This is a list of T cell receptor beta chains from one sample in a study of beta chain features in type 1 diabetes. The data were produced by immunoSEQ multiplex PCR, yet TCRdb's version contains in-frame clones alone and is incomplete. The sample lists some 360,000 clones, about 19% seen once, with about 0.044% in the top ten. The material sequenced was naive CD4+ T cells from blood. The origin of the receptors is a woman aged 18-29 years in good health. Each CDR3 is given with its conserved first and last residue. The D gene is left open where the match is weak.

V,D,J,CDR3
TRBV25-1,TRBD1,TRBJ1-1,CASTPQGATEAFF
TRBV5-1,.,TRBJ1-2,CASSLRGRSNYGYTF
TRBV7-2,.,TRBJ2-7,CASSLGDSYEQYF
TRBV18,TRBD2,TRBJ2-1,CASSPQRESPNEQFF
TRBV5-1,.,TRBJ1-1,CASSLAGERTEAFF
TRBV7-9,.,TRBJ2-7,CASSLVQGNTYEQYF
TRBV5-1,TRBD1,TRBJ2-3,CASSSQGATDTQYF
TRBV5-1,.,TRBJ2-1,CASSPGLARDEQFF
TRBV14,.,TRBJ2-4,CASSQGAGNIQYF
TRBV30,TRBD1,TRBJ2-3,CACSTGNLADTQYF
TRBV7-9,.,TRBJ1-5,CASSSQGSQPQHF
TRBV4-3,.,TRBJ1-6,CASSQGGGGNSPLHF
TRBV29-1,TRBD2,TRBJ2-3,CSVGLAGGTDTQYF
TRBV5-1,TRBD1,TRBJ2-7,CASNPNPGQGTYEQYF
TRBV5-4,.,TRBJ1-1,CASSLGRAGDEAFF
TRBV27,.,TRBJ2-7,CASSLSSGREQYF